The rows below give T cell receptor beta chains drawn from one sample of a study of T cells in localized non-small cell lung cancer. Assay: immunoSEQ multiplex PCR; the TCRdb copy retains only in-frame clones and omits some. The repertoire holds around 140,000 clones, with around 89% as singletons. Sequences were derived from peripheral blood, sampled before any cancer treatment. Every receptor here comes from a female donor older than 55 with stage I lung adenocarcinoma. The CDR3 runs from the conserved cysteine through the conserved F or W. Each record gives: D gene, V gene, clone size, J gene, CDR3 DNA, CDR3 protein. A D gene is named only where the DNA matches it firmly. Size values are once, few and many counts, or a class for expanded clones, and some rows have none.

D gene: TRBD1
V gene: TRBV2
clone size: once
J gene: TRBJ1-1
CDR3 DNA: TGTGCCAGCGGGGGGACAGGGGGCATGGCTTTCTTT
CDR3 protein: CASGGTGGMAFF

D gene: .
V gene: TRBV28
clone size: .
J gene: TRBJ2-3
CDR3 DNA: TGTGCCAGCAGTTTATCTGGACTTCTCTGGGCAGATACGCAGTATTTT
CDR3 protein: CASSLSGLLWADTQYF

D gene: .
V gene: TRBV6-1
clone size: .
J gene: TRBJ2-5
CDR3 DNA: TGTGCCAGCAGTGAAGATGTGAAGGGTCTCCCAGAGACCCAGTACTTC
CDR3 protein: CASSEDVKGLPETQYF

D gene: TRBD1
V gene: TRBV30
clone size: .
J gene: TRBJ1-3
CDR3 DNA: TGTGCCTGGGGGCACCCAGGGGGCATTGGAAACACCATATATTTT
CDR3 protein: CAWGHPGGIGNTIYF

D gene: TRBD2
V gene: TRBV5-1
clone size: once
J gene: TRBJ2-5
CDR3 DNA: TGCGCCAGCAGCGCGGGACTAGCGGGAGGGCAATCTAGTGAGACCCAGTACTTC
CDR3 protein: CASSAGLAGGQSSETQYF

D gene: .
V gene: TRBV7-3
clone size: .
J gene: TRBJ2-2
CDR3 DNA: TGTGCCAGCAGCTCACGGGGTAGCTTAAACACCGGGGAGCTGTTTTTT
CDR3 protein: CASSSRGSLNTGELFF

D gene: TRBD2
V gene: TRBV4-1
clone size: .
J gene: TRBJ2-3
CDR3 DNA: TGCGCCAGCAGCCGGCCCGGACTAGCGGGGAGCACAGATACGCAGTATTTT
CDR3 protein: CASSRPGLAGSTDTQYF

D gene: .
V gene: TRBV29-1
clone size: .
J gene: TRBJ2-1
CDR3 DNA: TGCAGCGTTGATTTGGTTTCTGAGCAGTTCTTC
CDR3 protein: CSVDLVSEQFF

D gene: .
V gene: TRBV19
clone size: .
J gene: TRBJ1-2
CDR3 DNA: TGTGCCAGTAGGAAGGGTAACTATGGCTACACCTTC
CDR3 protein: CASRKGNYGYTF

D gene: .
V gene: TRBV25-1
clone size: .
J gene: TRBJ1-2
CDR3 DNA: TGTGCCAGCGGCAGGTTGAATGGCTACACCTTC
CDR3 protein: CASGRLNGYTF

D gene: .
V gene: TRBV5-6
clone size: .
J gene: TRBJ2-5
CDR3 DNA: TGTGCCAGCAGCTTGTCAGAGCAAGAGACCCAGTACTTC
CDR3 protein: CASSLSEQETQYF

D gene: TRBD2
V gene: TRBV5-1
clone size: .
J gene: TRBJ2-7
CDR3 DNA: TGCGCCAGCAGCAACTTAGCGGGAGGGCCTAACGAGCAGTACTTC
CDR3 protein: CASSNLAGGPNEQYF

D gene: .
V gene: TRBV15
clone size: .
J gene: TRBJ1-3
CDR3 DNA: TGTGCCACCAGAGACAAAAACTCTGGAAACACCATATATTTT
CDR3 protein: CATRDKNSGNTIYF

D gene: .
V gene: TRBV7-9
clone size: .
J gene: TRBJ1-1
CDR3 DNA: TGTGCCAGCAGCTTTGGAAACATGAACACTGAAGCTTTCTTT
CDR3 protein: CASSFGNMNTEAFF

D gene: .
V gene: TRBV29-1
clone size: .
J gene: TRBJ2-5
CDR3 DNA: TGCAGCTCCGTGGGAATACGGGAGACCCAGTACTTC
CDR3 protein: CSSVGIRETQYF

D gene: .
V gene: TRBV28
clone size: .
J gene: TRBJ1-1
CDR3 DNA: TGTGCCAGCAGCCCCCCGGGAGTCAGTATATTT
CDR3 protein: CASSPPGVSIF

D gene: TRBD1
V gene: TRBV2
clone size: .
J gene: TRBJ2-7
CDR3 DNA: TGTGCCAGCAGTTCTAGGACAGGGCCCTACGAGCAGTACTTC
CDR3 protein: CASSSRTGPYEQYF

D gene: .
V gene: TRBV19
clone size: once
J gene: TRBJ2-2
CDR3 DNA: TGTGCCAGTTTCCACACGAACACCGGGGAGCTGTTTTTT
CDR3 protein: CASFHTNTGELFF

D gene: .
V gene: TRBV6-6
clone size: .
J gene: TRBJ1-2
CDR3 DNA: TGTGCCAGCAGTTACTCGATAGGGGGTAACTATGGCTACACCTTC
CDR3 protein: CASSYSIGGNYGYTF

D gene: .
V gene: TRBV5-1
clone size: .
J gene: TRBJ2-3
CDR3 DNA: TGCGCCAGCAGCTTGGATGGGGTTCCTAGCACAGATACGCAGTATTTT
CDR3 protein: CASSLDGVPSTDTQYF

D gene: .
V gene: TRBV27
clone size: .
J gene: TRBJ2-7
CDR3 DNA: TGTGCCAGCCGTACGCGTCCTGTGGCAGTCGGCTCCTACGAGCAGTACTTC
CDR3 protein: CASRTRPVAVGSYEQYF

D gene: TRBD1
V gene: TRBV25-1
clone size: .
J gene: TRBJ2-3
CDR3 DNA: TGTGCCAGCAGTGGACAGGGTATAGATACGCAGTATTTT
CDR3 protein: CASSGQGIDTQYF

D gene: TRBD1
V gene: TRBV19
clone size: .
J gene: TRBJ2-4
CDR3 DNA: TGTGCCAGTAGTAGAACAGGGGTAGCCAAAAACATTCAGTACTTC
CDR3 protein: CASSRTGVAKNIQYF

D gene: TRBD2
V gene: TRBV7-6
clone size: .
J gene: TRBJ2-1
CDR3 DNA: TGTGCCAGCAGCTTTCGAATAGCGGGAGAGGGTAATGAGCAGTTCTTC
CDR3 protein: CASSFRIAGEGNEQFF

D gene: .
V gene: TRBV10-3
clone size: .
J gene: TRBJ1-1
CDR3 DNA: TGTGCCATCAGGGCGAACACTGAAGCTTTCTTT
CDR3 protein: CAIRANTEAFF

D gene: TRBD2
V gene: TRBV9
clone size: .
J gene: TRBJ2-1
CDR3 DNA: TGTGCCAGCAGCGTAGACAGACTAGCGGGAGGGTTTCGGTTTTACAATGAGCAGTTCTTC
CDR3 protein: CASSVDRLAGGFRFYNEQFF

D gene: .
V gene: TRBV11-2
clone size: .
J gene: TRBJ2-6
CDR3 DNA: TGTGCCAGCAGCATTAACTGGAGCGCTGGGGCCAACGTCCTGACTTTC
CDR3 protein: CASSINWSAGANVLTF

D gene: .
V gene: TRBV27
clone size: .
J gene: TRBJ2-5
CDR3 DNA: TGTGCCAGCAGCCATGCCGGGACACATCAAGAGACCCAGTACTTC
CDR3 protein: CASSHAGTHQETQYF

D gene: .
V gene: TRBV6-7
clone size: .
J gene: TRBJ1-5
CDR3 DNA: TGTGCCAGCAGTTACTCGTACAGAACAGGGCGACGGCAGCCCCAGCATTTT
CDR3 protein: CASSYSYRTGRRQPQHF

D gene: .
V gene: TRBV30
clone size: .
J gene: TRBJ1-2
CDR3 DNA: TGTGCCTGGACAGGGATTGGCTATGGCTACACCTTC
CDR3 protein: CAWTGIGYGYTF

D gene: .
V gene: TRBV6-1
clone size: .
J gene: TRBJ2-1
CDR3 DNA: TGTGCCAGCACTGGGCTAACGGGGCTATACAATGAGCAGTTCTTC
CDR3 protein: CASTGLTGLYNEQFF

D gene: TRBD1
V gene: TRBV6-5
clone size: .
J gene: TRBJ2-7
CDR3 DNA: TGTGCCAGCAGTTATTACGGGACAGGGCTCTACGAGCAGTACTTC
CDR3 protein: CASSYYGTGLYEQYF

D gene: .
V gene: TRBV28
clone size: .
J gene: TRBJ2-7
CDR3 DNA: TGTGCCAGCCGCAAAAGGGGGGGATCAACCTACGAGCAGTACTTC
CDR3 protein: CASRKRGGSTYEQYF

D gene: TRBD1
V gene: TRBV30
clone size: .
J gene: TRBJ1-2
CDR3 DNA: TGTGCCTGGAGTGTGACAGGGCTTGGCTACACCTTC
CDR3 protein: CAWSVTGLGYTF

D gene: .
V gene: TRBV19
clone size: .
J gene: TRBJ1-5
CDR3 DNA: TGTGCCAGTAGTATTGAGGGTGCGAATCAGCCCCAGCATTTT
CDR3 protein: CASSIEGANQPQHF

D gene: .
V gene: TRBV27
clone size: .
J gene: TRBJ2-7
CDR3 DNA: TGTGCCAGCAGTCATCCCTATTCCGAGCAGTACTTC
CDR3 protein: CASSHPYSEQYF

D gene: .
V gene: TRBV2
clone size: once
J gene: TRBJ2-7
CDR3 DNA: TGTGCCAGCACATCCACGCGCTCCTCCTACGAGCAGTACTTC
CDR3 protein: CASTSTRSSYEQYF

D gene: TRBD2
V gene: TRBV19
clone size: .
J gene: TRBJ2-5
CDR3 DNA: TGTGCCAGTAGTATCGGGACTAGCGGGATGGAGACCCAGTACTTC
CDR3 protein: CASSIGTSGMETQYF

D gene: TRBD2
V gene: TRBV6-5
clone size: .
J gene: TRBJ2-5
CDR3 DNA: TGTGCCAGCAGGATAGCGGGAGGTTCGGAGACCCAGTACTTC
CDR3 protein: CASRIAGGSETQYF

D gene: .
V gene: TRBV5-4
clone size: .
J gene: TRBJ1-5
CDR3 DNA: TGTGCCAGCGGAAAATGGGGGAACAATCAGCCCCAGCATTTT
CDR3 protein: CASGKWGNNQPQHF

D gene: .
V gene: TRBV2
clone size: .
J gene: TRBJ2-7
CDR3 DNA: TGTGCCAGCATAGGGGGGCGGGACTGGTACGAGCAGTACTTC
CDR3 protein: CASIGGRDWYEQYF

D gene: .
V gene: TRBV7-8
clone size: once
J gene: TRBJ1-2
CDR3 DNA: TGTGCCAGCAGCTTAGCGGGGGATTTCGCACGGGATGGCTACACCTTC
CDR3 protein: CASSLAGDFARDGYTF

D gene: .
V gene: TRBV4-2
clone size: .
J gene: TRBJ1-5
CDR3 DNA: TGTGCCAGCAGCCCGGCCGGGGGGGCCAATCAGCCCCAGCATTTT
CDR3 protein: CASSPAGGANQPQHF

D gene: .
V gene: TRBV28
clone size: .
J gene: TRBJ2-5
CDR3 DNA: TGTGCCAGCAAAGCGGGCGGTGGCGACGTGGAGACCCAGTACTTC
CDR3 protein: CASKAGGGDVETQYF

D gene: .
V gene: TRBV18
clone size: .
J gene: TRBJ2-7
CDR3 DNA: TGTGCCAGCTCCCGAGACGAATACGAGCAGTACTTC
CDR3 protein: CASSRDEYEQYF

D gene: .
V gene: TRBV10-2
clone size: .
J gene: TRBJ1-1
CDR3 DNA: TGCGCCAGCAGTGATACTGCTGCGGGGCTAAGTAACACTGAAGCTTTCTTT
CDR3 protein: CASSDTAAGLSNTEAFF

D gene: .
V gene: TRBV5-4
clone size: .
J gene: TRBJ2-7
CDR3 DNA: TGTGCCAGCAGCCCCGAGCTGGACAGTAACTACGAGCAGTACTTC
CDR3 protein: CASSPELDSNYEQYF

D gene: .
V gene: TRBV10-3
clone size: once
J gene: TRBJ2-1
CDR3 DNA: TGTGCCATCTCGCAGGGGCCGGTTGAGCAGTTCTTC
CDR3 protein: CAISQGPVEQFF

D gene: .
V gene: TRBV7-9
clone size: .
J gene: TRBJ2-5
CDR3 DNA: TGTGCCAGCAGCTCATTGACAGTGTCGTCTTTCTCAGAGACCCAGTACTTC
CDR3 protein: CASSSLTVSSFSETQYF

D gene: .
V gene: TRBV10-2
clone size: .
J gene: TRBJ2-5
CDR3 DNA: TGCGCCAGCAGTGTTAGCCGATCGGAGACCCAGTACTTC
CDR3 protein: CASSVSRSETQYF

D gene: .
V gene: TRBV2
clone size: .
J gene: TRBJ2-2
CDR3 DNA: TGTGCCAGCAGTGAAGGGCTCCGGTCTGCTTACGGCGGGGAGCTGTTTTTT
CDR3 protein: CASSEGLRSAYGGELFF

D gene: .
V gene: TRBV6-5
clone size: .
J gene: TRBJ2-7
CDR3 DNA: TGTGCCAGCAGTGGGGGGATTCCCTACGAGCAGTACTTC
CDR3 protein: CASSGGIPYEQYF

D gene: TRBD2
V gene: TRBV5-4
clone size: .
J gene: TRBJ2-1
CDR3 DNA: TGTGCCAGCAGCCTACAGGGGCGGGAGGGCTATGAGCAGTTCTTC
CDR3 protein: CASSLQGREGYEQFF

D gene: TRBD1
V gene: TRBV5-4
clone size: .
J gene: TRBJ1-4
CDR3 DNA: TGTGCCAGCAGCTTGGAAGGGGGCGAAAGTGAAAAACTGTTTTTT
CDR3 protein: CASSLEGGESEKLFF

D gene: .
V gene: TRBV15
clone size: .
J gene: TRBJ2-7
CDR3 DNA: TGTGCCACCAGTTCGGCAGCGGGTGGATACGAGCAGTACTTC
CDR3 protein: CATSSAAGGYEQYF